This TCR beta chain originates from a study of blood T cell repertoires in COVID-19 (dated by TCRdb to about 2020). About the full investigation: Samples covering the acute and convalescent phases of COVID-19 were provided by collaborators in the United States, Italy and Spain. Nearly every sample came with metadata listing a de-identified subject ID, COVID-19 status, age in years and sex. Subjects who had been exposed to COVID-19, were actively infected with it, or had recovered from it provided the deeply sampled blood TCRbeta repertoires that made up the dataset. HLA class I and class II types, where available, came from metadata supplied by the sample provider rather than from assay-based typing. The samples were drawn from two sources: the first 160 participants of the ongoing ImmuneRACE study, and 1,000 to 1,500 subjects contributed by 6 global collaborators. The repertoires were released in a freely available public database meant as a resource for research on the immune response to SARS-CoV-2. The material from the prospective study consisted of cDNA or gDNA derived from T cells, B-cell-depleted T cells, or PBMCs. General study outcomes and caveats: How much clinical and demographic metadata was included differed by source and by participant, and the metadata was provided uncurated.

As to this clone: Its antigen specificity is not known. The sample holds no much larger clone one base away, and base qualities are not on file.

The germline V gene specifies SQVTM as CDR1 and ANQGSEA as CDR2. V and J lose 5 bases and 0 bases, and a span of 11 bases separates them. There are 14 amino acids in the CDR3, from cysteine to phenylalanine inclusive. The entry retains the CDR3 DNA only, 42 bases that are in frame from base 1. Another Seattle source contributed samples from volunteer blood donors who had recovered from COVID-19. Whole blood was collected in K2EDTA tubes by collaborating institutions according to the institutions' own protocols. Collaborator samples were shipped for TCRbeta analysis as frozen whole blood, isolated PBMCs, or DNA extracted from either sample type. TCRbeta CDR3 regions were amplified from genomic DNA by means of the immunoSEQ Assay, a bias-controlled multiplex PCR. On the study's bioinformatics: The number of nucleated cells in each sample was estimated by amplification of reference gene primers within the assay. Sequence reads were collapsed and filtered to measure the absolute abundance of every unique TCRbeta CDR3 rearrangement. For each sample, productive Simpson clonality was calculated as the square root of Simpson's diversity index across productive rearrangements. TCRdb obtained this table from immuneACCESS and retained in-frame rearrangements with V and J assigned. These tables miss some clones; where compared with another copy, unresolved V genes account for less than half of the shortfall, and the remainder is unexplained. That table gives V, J and clone size, and the DNA gave D and trimming. For this sample there are over 150,000 clones; 88% appear just once. In total, the top ten clones hold 2% to 2.5% of the sample.

This receptor was identified in a man aged 50-60 years who had recovered from COVID-19. The sequence is built from TRBV29-1 and TRBJ1-3; the D gene identity is not certain. Sequencing used peripheral blood. The DNA sequence follows: TGCAGCGTTAGTAAGACGGGCTCTGGAAACACCATATATTTT. Its protein reads: CSVSKTGSGNTIYF.